The present entry profiles one TCR beta chain with its context. Its antigen is not known. Time point denoted: pre-sensitization, week 0. The treatment here: therapeutic diphenylcyclopropenone sensitization with weekly scalp DPC. Trimming left V 6 bases short and J 10 bases short, with 31 bases between. Germline CDR1 is MNHEY and CDR2 is SVGEGT. The CDR3 is 19 residues long. Original analysis: With a range of about 23,224 to 700,000, the median per sample was around 97,000 TCRs. MiXCR, run by TCRdb on the RACE reads, gives a single entry per CDR3 protein. TCRdb, not the original authors, processed these V and J calls. The sample includes under 200,000 distinct CDR3 sequences, around 30% of them seen just once. The entry originates in a study of human T cells and chemical hapten exposure. Findings and limits, study-wide: Relative to controls, expanded TCRs formed significantly more large CDR3 similarity clusters.

This specimen was whole blood, taken in connection with sensitization to the hapten diphenylcyclopropenone (DPC). This clonotype originated in a woman aged 25 to 45 with alopecia areata. Some clones in this sample may be carry-over from other donors' samples. J is TRBJ1-6 and V is TRBV6-2 or TRBV6-3; D gene uncertain. The CDR3 nucleotides read TGTGCCAGCAGCCGACAACGTCATCTTACAACCTCTCCCTCATCACCCCTCCACTTT. Translation gives CASSRQRHLTTSPSSPLHF.